This TCR beta chain was identified during a study of blood T cells in healthy people across ages. On this clonotype: The target antigen is unknown.

Whole-study findings and limits: With age, beta diversity per million T cells declined roughly linearly, significantly by approximately 40. Higher naive T cell percentage went strongly together with higher TCR beta diversity. Bulk PBMC profiling left naive and antigen-experienced comparisons inconclusive.

The authors ran a second PCR of roughly 6 to 11 cycles using a sample-barcoded 5' primer and a J-beta primer mix. TCRdb reprocessed the 5' RACE reads with MiXCR, giving one entry per CDR3 protein. The sample carries around 1,800,000 distinct CDR3 sequences, around 40% recorded once. The authors extracted at least 5.5 micrograms of total RNA per sample. This CDR3 is 13 amino acids long. Per germline, CDR1 DFQATT and CDR2 SNEGSKA (reference sequence). The V and J ends lost 5 bases and 7 bases, in that order; junction bases with no gene match: 10. This chain connects TRBV20-1 to TRBJ2-7; 8 nucleotides match TRBD1. The sequence was collected from a human donor in good health. The sample consisted of blood. Here the CDR3 DNA reads TGCAGTGCTGCCCCCAGGGGGCTGGGGGAGCAGTACTTC. This gives the protein CSAAPRGLGEQYF.